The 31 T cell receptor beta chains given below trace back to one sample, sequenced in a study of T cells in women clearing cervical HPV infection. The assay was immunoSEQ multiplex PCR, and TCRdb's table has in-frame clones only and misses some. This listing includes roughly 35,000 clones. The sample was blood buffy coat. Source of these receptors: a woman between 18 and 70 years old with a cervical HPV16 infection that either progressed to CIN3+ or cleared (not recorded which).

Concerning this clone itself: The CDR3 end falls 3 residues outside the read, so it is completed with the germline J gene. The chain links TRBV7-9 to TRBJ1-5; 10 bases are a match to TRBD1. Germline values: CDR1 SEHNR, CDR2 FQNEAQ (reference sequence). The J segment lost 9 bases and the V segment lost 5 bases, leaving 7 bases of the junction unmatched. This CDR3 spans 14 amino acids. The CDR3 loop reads CASSLGTGERPQHF. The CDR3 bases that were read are TGTGCCAGCAGCCTCGGGACAGGGGAGCGGCCC.

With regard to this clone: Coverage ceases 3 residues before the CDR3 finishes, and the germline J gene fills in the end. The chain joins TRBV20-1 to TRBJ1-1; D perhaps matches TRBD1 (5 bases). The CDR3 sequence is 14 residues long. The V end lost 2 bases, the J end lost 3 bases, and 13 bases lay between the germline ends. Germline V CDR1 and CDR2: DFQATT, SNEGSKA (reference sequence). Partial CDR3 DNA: TGCAGTGCTAGAAGTTTGGGGGGGGACACTGAA. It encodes CSARSLGGDTE. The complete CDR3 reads CSARSLGGDTEAFF.

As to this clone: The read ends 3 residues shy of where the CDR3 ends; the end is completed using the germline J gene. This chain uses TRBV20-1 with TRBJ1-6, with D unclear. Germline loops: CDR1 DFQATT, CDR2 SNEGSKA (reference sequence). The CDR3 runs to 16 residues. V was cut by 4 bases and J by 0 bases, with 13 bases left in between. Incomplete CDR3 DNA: TGCAGTGCTACTCTAGACGGTAGCTCCTATAATTCACCC. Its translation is CSATLDGSSYNSP. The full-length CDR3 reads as CSATLDGSSYNSPLHF.

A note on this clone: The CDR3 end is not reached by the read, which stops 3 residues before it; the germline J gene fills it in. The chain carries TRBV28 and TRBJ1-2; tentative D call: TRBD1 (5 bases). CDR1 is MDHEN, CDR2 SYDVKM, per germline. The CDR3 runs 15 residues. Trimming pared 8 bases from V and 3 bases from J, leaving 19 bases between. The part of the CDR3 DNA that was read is TGTGCCAGCCGCAGTTCGGGACGGGGGTACTATGGC. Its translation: CASRSSGRGYYG. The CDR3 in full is CASRSSGRGYYGYTF.

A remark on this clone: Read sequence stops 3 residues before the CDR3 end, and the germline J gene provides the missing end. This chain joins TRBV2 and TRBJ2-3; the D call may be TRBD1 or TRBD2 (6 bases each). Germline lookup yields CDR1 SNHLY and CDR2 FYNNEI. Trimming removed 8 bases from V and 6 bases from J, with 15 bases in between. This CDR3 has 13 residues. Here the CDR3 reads CASGWGRDDTQYF. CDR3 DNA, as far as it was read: TGTGCCAGCGGCTGGGGGCGGGATGATACG.

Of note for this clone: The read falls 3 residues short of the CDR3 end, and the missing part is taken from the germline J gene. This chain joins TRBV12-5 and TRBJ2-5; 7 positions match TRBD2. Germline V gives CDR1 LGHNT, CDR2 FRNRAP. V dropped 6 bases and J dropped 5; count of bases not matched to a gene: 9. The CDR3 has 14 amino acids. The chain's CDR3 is CASGGGFGVETQYF. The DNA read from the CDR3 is TGTGCTAGTGGCGGGGGGTTCGGGGTTGAGACC.

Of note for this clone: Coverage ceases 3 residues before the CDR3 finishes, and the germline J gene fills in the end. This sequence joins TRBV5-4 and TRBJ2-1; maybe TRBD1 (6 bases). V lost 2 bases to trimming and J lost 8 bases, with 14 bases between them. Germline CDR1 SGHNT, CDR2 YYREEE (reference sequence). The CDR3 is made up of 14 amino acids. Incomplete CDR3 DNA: TGTGCCAGCAGCTTCCAGGGGTTGGGGGATGAG. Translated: CASSFQGLGDE. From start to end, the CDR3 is CASSFQGLGDEQFF.

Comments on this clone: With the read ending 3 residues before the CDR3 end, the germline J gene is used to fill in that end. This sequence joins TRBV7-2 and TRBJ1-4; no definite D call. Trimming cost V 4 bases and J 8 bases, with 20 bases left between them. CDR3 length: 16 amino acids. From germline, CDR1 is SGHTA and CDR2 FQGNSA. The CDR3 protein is CASSSAPSVNGEKLFF. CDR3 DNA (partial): TGTGCCAGCAGCTCAGCTCCATCAGTAAACGGGGAAAAA.

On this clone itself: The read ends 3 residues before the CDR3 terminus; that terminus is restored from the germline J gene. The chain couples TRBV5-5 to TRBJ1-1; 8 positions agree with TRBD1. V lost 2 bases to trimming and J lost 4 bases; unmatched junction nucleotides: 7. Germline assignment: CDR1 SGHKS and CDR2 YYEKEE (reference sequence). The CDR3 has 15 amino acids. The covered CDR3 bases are TGTGCCAGCAGCTTCGCAGGGGGCGGAGGCACTGAA. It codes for CASSFAGGGGTE. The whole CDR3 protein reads CASSFAGGGGTEAFF.

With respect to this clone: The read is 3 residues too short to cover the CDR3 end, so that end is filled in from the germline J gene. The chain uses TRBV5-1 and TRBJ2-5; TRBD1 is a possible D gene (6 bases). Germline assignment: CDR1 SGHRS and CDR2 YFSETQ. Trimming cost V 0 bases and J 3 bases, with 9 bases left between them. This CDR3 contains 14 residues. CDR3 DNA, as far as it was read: TGCGCCAGCAGCTTGGTATCAGGGGAAGAGACC. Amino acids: CASSLVSGEET. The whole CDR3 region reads CASSLVSGEETQYF. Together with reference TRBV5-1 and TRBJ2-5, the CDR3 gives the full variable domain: KAGVTQTPRYLIKTRGQQVTLSCSPISGHRSVSWYQQTPGQGLQFLFEYFSETQRNKGNFPGRFSGRQFSNSRSEMNVSTLELGDSALYLCASSLVSGEETQYFGPGTRLLVL.

The CDR3 here is CASVSSYNSPLFF. The sequenced part of the CDR3 DNA is TGTGCCAGCGTAAGCTCCTATAATTCACCG. The chain recombines TRBV7-9 with TRBJ2-2; no reliable D call. The sequenced fragment ends 3 residues before the CDR3 boundary, so the rest is inferred from the germline J gene. The CDR3 sequence is 13 residues long. The V gene's germline CDR1 is SEHNR and CDR2 FQNEAQ (reference sequence).

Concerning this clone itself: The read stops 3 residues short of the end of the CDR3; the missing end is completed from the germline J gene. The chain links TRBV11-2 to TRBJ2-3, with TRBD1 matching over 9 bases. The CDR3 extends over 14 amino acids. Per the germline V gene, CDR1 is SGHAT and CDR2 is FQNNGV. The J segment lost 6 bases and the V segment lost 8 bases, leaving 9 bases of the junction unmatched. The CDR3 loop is CASARDRVSDTQYF. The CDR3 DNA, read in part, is TGTGCCAGCGCCCGGGACAGGGTGTCCGATACG.

This CDR3 reads CASSKTGRGYNEQFF. The covered CDR3 bases are TGTGCCAGTAGTAAAACAGGGAGAGGGTACAATGAG. V gene TRBV19 combines with J gene TRBJ2-1; TRBD1 might be the D (6 bases). The read gets to within 3 residues of the CDR3 end, and the germline J gene fills in the rest. Germline values: CDR1 LNHDA, CDR2 SQIVND (reference sequence). This CDR3 is built from 15 residues. The V gene lost 4 bases and the J gene lost 4 bases, with 14 bases spanning the gap. Together with reference TRBV19 and TRBJ2-1, the CDR3 gives the full variable domain: DGGITQSPKYLFRKEGQNVTLSCEQNLNHDAMYWYRQDPGQGLRLIYYSQIVNDFQKGDIAEGYSVSREKKESFPLTVTSAQKNPTAFYLCASSKTGRGYNEQFFGPGTRLTVL.

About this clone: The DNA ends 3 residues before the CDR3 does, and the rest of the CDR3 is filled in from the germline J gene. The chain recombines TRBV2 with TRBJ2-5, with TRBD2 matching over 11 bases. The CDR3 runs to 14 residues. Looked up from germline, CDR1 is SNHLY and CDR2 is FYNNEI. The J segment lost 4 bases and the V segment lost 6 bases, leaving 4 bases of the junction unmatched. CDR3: CASRGSGGGETQYF. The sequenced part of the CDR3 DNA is TGTGCCAGCAGGGGTAGCGGGGGGGGAGAGACC.

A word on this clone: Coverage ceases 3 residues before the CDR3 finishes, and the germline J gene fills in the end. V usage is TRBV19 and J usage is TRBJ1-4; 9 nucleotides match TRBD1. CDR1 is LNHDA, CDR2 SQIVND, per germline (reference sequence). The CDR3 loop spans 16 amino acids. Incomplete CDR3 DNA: TGTGCCAGTAGTGCTGACAGGGGGGCCCCAGGATCACCA. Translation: CASSADRGAPGSP. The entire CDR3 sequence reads CASSADRGAPGSPLFF.

The CDR3 DNA, read in part, is TGTGCCAGTAGTATTCCAGGACTAGCGGGTAATGAC. This gives the protein CASSIPGLAGND. The full CDR3 reads CASSIPGLAGNDYTF. The chain is built from TRBV19 and TRBJ1-2, with D hard to call. The CDR3 end lies 3 residues beyond the end of the read and is filled in from the germline J gene. This CDR3 region has 15 residues. Germline lookup yields CDR1 LNHDA and CDR2 SQIVND (reference sequence).

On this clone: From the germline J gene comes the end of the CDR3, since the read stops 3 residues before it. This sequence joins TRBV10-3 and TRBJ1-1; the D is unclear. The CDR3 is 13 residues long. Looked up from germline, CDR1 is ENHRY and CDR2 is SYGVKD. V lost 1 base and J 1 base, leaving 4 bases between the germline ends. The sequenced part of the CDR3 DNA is TGTGCCATCAGTGAGTATAGGAACACTGAA. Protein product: CAISEYRNTE. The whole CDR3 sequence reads CAISEYRNTEAFF.

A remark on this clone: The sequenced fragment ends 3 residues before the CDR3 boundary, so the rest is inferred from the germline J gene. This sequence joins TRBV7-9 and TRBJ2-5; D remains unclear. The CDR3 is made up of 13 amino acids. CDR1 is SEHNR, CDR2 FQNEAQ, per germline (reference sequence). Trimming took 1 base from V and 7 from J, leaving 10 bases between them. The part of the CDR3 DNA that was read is TGTGCCAGCAGCTTAGAAACGGTCGGGACC. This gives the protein CASSLETVGT. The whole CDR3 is CASSLETVGTQYF.

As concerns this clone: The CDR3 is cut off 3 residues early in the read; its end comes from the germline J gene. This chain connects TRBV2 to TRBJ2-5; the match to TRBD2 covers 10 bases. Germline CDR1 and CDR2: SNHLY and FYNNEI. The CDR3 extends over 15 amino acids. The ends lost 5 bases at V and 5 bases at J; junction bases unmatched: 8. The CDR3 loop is CASSKERGGRETQYF. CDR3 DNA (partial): TGTGCCAGCAGTAAAGAGCGGGGGGGCCGGGAGACC.

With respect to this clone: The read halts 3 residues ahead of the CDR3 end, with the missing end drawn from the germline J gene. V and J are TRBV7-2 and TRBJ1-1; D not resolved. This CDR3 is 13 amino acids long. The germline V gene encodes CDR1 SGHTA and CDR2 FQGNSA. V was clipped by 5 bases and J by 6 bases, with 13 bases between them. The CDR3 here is CASSQGPGSEAFF. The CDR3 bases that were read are TGTGCCAGCAGCCAAGGTCCAGGCTCTGAA.

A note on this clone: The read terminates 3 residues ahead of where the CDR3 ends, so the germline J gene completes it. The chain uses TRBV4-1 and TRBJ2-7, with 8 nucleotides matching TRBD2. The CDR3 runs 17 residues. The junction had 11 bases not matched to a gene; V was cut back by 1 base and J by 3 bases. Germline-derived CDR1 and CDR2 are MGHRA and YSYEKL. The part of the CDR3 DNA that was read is TGCGCCAGCAGCCAAGTTCAGACGGGACTAGGGAGCTACGAG. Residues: CASSQVQTGLGSYE. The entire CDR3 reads CASSQVQTGLGSYEQYF.

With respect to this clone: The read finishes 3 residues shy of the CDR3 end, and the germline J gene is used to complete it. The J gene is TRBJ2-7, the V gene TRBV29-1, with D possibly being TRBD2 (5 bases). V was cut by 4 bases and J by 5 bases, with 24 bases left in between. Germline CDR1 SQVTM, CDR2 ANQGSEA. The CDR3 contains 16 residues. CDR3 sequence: CSVVPHEGQVRNEQYF. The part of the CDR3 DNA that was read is TGCAGCGTTGTCCCCCACGAGGGCCAAGTCCGGAACGAG.

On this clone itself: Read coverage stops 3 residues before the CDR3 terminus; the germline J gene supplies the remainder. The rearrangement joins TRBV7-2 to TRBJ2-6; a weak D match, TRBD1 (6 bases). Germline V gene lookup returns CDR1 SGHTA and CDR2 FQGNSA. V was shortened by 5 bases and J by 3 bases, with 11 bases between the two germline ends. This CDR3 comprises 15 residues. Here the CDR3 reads CASSPNRVGANVLTF. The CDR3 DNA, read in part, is TGTGCCAGCAGCCCGAACAGGGTTGGGGCCAACGTC.

Partial CDR3 DNA: TGTGCCAGCAGTGGCCGGTTAAATCAGCCC. It translates to CASSGRLNQP. The whole CDR3 reads CASSGRLNQPQHF. The rearrangement joins TRBV2 to TRBJ1-5, with D unresolved. The CDR3 end lies 3 residues beyond the end of the read and is filled in from the germline J gene. CDR1 and CDR2 (germline): SNHLY, FYNNEI. This CDR3 has 13 residues. V was clipped by 4 bases and J by 4 bases, with 8 bases between them.

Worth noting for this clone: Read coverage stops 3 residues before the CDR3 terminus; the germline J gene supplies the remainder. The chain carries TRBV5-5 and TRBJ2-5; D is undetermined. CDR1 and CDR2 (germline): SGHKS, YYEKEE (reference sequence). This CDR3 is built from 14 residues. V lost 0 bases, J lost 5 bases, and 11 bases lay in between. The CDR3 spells CASSLDVGRETQYF. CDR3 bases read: TGTGCCAGCAGCTTGGATGTGGGCAGGGAGACC.

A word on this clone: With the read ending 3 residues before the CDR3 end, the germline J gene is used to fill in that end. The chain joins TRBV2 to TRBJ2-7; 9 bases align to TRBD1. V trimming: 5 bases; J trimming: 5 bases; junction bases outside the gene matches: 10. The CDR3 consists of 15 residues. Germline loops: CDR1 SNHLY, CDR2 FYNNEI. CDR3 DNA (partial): TGTGCCAGCAGTACCGGACAGGGGCAGTGGGACGAG. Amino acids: CASSTGQGQWDE. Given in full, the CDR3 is CASSTGQGQWDEQYF. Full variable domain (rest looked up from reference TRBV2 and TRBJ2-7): EPEVTQTPSHQVTQMGQEVILRCVPISNHLYFYWYRQILGQKVEFLVSFYNNEISEKSEIFDDQFSVERPDGSNFTLKIRSTKLEDSAMYFCASSTGQGQWDEQYFGPGTRLTVT.

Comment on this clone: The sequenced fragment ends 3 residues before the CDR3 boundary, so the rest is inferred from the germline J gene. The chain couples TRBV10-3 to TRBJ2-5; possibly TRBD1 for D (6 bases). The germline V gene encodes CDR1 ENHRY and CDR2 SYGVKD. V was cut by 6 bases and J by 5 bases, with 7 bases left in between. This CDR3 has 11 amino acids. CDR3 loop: CAIRGAETQYF. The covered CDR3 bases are TGTGCCATCAGGGGGGCGGAGACC.

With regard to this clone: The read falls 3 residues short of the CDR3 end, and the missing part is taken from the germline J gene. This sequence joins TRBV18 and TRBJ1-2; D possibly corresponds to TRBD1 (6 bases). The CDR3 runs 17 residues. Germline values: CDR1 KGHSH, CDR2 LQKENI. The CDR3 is CASSRDTSGGPRDTYTF. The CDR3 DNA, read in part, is TGTGCCAGCTCACGGGACACTAGCGGGGGCCCCCGGGATACC. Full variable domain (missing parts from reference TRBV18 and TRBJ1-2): NAGVMQNPRHLVRRRGQEARLRCSPMKGHSHVYWYRQLPEEGLKFMVYLQKENIIDESGMPKERFSAEFPKEGPSILRIQQVVRGDSAAYFCASSRDTSGGPRDTYTFGSGTRLTVV.

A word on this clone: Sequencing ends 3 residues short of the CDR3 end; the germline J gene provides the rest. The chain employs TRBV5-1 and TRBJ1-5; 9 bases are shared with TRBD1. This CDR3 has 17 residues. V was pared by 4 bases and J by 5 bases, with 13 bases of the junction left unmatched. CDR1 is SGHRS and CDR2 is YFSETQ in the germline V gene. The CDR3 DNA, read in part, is TGCGCCAGCAGCCCCAGACCCGGGACAGGGAGGGATCAGCCC. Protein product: CASSPRPGTGRDQP. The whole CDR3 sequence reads CASSPRPGTGRDQPQHF.

This CDR3 reads CSVGLHPNTGELFF. Incomplete CDR3 DNA: TGCAGCGTCGGACTTCACCCGAACACCGGGGAG. This chain uses TRBV29-1 with TRBJ2-2, with D perhaps TRBD2 (5 bases). The observed sequence ends 3 residues before the CDR3 terminus, with the missing tail filled in from the germline J gene. V lost 6 bases, J lost 0 bases, and 11 bases lay in between. This CDR3 is built from 14 residues. Germline CDR1 reads SQVTM; CDR2 reads ANQGSEA.

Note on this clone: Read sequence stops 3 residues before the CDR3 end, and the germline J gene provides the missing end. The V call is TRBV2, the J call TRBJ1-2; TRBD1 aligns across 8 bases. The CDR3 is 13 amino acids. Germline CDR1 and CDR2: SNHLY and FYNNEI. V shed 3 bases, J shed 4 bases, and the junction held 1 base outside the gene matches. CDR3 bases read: TGTGCCAGCAGTGACGACAGGGGCTATGGC. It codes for CASSDDRGYG. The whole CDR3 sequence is CASSDDRGYGYTF.